This T cell receptor (beta chain) derives from a study of shared clonotypes between healthy human individuals. For the study at large: The cohort comprised a couple of women and a few men. Their ages spanned 18 to 49 years. CD4 naive and memory got three plates each, CD8 naive two, CD8 memory one.

This clone was seen a handful of times. No antigen is known for it. The sample contains more than one DNA sequence encoding this CDR3. Points from the study as a whole: Investigators collected only blood, and repertoires in tissues likely differ.

Original handling: Sequence data from immunoSEQ were junction-only and lacked quality scores; consequently, filtering differed. Assay: immunoSEQ multiplex PCR; the TCRdb copy retains only in-frame clones and omits some. That table is the source of V, J and clone size, and D and trimming were worked out from the DNA. The sample records millions of clones, 80% to 95% being singletons. The CDR3 runs 15 residues. V shed 1 base and J 2 bases; nucleotides not matched to a gene: 3. Germline V gives CDR1 SGDLS, CDR2 YYNGEE. This rearrangement joins TRBV9 to TRBJ2-3; 8 bases line up with TRBD2. This sequence was found in a man younger than 30 in good health. Some clones in this sample may be carry-over from other donors' samples. The specimen sequenced was naive CD4+ T cells from PBMCs. Subset reported: CD45RA+ positively selected. The CDR3, as DNA: TGTGCCAGCAGCGTACTAGCGGGCCCCACAGATACGCAGTATTTT. This gives the protein CASSVLAGPTDTQYF.